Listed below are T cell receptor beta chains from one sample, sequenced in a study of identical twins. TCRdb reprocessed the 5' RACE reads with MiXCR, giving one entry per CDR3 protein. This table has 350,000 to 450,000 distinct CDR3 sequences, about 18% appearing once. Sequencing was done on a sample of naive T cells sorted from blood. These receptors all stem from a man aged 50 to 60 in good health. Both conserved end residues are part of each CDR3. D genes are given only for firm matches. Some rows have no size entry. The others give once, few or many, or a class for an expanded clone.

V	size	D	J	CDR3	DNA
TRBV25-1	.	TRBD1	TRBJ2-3	CASIRGTGVADTQYF	TGTGCCAGCATCCGGGGGACAGGAGTCGCAGATACGCAGTATTTT
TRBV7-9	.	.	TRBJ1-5	CASSQGGLNQPQHF	TGTGCCAGCAGCCAGGGAGGGTTGAATCAGCCCCAGCATTTT
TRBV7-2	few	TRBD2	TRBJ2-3	CASSSAGGGTDTQYF	TGTGCCAGCAGCTCGGCCGGGGGGGGCACAGATACGCAGTATTTT
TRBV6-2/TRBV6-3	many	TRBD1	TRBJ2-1	CASSYTSDRGAKYEQFF	TGTGCCAGCAGTTACACCTCGGACAGGGGGGCAAAGTATGAGCAGTTCTTC
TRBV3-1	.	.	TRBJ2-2	CASRGTGLSGELFF	TGTGCCAGCAGGGGTACAGGGCTTTCCGGGGAGCTGTTTTTT
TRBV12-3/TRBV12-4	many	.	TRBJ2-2	CASTLQNTGELFF	TGTGCCAGCACCCTACAGAACACCGGGGAGCTGTTTTTT
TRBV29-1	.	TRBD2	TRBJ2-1	CSATGGEIYNEQFF	TGCAGCGCCACCGGGGGGGAGATTTACAATGAGCAGTTCTTC
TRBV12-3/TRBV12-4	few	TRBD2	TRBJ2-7	CASSFILAGIGEQYF	TGTGCCAGCAGTTTTATCCTAGCGGGGATTGGAGAGCAGTACTTC
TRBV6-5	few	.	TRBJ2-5	CASSYSGGKRETQYF	TGTGCCAGCAGTTACTCTGGGGGAAAGAGAGAGACCCAGTACTTC
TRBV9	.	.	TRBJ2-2	CASSVVSSGELFF	TGTGCCAGCAGCGTAGTTTCATCCGGGGAGCTGTTTTTT
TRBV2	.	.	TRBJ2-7	CAIEVRSSYEQYF	TGTGCCATCGAGGTCCGAAGCTCCTACGAGCAGTACTTC
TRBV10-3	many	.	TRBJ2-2	CAISESWERTGELFF	TGTGCCATCAGTGAGAGTTGGGAGAGAACCGGGGAGCTGTTTTTT
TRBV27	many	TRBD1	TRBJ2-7	CASSFGTGYEQYF	TGCGCCAGCAGCTTTGGGACAGGCTACGAGCAGTACTTC
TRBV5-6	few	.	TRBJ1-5	CASSWEVVAQPQHF	TGTGCCAGCAGCTGGGAAGTGGTCGCGCAGCCCCAGCATTTT
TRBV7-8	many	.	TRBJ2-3	CASSSWGASTDTQYF	TGTGCCAGCAGCTCGTGGGGGGCTAGCACAGATACGCAGTATTTT
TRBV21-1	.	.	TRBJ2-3	CASSMGITQYF	TGTGCCAGCAGCATGGGTATAACGCAGTATTTT
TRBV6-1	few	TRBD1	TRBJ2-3	CASTDRGQAYTQYF	TGTGCCAGCACCGACAGGGGTCAAGCCTATACGCAGTATTTT
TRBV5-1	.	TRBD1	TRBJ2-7	CASSLEGAGYEQYF	TGCGCCAGCAGCTTGGAGGGGGCTGGTTACGAGCAGTACTTC
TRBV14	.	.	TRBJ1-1	CASSQPYSRNTEAFF	TGTGCCAGCAGCCAACCGTATTCCCGGAACACTGAAGCTTTCTTT
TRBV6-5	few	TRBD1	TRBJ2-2	CASNDRVGELFF	TGTGCCAGCAACGACAGGGTCGGGGAGCTGTTTTTT
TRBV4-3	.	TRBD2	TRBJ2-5	CASSQDLAGRAQETQYF	TGCGCCAGCAGCCAAGATCTAGCGGGGAGGGCCCAAGAGACCCAGTACTTC
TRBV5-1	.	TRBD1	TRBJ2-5	CASSLRGQSRWETQYF	TGCGCCAGCAGCCTACGGGGACAGAGTCGTTGGGAGACCCAGTACTTC
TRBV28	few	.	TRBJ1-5	CASSLTDGRQPQHF	TGTGCCAGCAGTCTCACAGACGGCCGTCAGCCCCAGCATTTT
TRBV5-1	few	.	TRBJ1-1	CASRRPRRGTEAFF	TGCGCCAGCAGGAGGCCTCGCAGGGGCACTGAAGCTTTCTTT
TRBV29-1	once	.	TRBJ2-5	CSVARAAQETQYF	TGCAGCGTTGCGCGCGCGGCCCAAGAGACCCAGTACTTC
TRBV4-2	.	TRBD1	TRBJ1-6	CASSQVQRQGSSPLHF	TGTGCCAGCAGCCAAGTCCAGAGACAGGGGTCTTCACCCCTCCACTTT
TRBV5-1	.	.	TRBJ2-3	CASSIEAASTDTQYF	TGCGCCAGCAGCATCGAAGCTGCTAGCACAGATACGCAGTATTTT
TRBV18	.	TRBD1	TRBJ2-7	CASSETGGAYEQYF	TGTGCCAGCTCCGAAACAGGGGGCGCGTACGAGCAGTACTTC
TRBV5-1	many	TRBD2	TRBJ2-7	CASSSPGLATGEQYF	TGCGCCAGCAGCTCACCGGGACTAGCGACGGGCGAGCAGTACTTC
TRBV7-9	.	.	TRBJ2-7	CASSSITRPYEQYF	TGTGCCAGCAGCTCAATAACGCGGCCCTACGAGCAGTACTTC
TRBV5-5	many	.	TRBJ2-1	CASSPGRLPLGEQFF	TGTGCCAGCAGCCCCGGCCGGCTCCCCCTGGGGGAGCAGTTCTTC
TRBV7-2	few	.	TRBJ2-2	CASSLGTGMAGELFF	TGTGCCAGCAGCTTGGGTACAGGGATGGCTGGGGAGCTGTTTTTT
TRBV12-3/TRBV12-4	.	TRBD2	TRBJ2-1	CASSYRLAGALDNEQFF	TGTGCCAGCAGTTACCGACTAGCGGGAGCGTTGGACAATGAGCAGTTCTTC
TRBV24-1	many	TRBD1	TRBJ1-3	CATSDSGQGSGNTIYF	TGTGCCACCAGTGACTCGGGACAGGGATCTGGAAACACCATATATTTT
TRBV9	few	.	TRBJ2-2	CASTQGLSNTGELFF	TGTGCCAGCACCCAGGGGCTATCGAACACCGGGGAGCTGTTTTTT
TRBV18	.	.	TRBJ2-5	CASSDGIQETQYF	TGTGCCAGCTCGGACGGAATACAAGAGACCCAGTACTTC
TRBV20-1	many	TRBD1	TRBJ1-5	CSAHRGRDQPQHF	TGCAGTGCCCACAGGGGGCGTGATCAGCCCCAGCATTTT
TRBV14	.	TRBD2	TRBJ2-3	CASSFVAGDPQYF	TGTGCCAGCAGCTTCGTGGCGGGAGATCCGCAGTATTTT
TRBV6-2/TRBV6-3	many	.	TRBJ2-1	CASSYTLVGMNEQFF	TGTGCCAGCAGTTACACCCTAGTAGGGATGAATGAGCAGTTCTTC
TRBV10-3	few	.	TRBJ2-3	CAISEYADTQYF	TGTGCCATCAGTGAGTACGCAGATACGCAGTATTTT
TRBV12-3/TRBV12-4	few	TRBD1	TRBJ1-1	CASSVTGGWVSNTEAFF	TGTGCCAGCTCAGTGACAGGGGGTTGGGTTTCGAACACTGAAGCTTTCTTT
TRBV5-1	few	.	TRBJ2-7	CASAVPGAYEQYF	TGCGCCAGCGCTGTGCCCGGGGCCTACGAGCAGTACTTC
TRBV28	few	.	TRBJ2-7	CASSLANEQYF	TGTGCCAGCAGCCTTGCAAACGAGCAGTACTTC
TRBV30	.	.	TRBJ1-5	CAWSHGGSNQPQHF	TGTGCCTGGAGCCACGGGGGGAGCAATCAGCCCCAGCATTTT
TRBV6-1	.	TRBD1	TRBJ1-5	CASSGTVNQPQHF	TGTGCCAGCAGCGGGACAGTCAATCAGCCCCAGCATTTT
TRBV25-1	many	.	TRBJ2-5	CASSDQGLAQGTQYF	TGTGCCAGCAGTGACCAGGGACTGGCCCAGGGGACCCAGTACTTC
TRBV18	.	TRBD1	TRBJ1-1	CASSGGQGANEAFF	TGTGCCAGCTCAGGAGGACAGGGGGCGAATGAAGCTTTCTTT
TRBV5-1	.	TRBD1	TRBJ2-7	CASSQKQGGSYEQYF	TGCGCCAGCAGCCAGAAACAGGGGGGTTCCTACGAGCAGTACTTC
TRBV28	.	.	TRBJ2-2	CASSSFAYRPAGGELFF	TGTGCCAGCAGTTCCTTCGCCTACAGGCCCGCGGGCGGGGAGCTGTTTTTT
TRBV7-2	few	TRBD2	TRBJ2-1	CASSPLRGGYNEQFF	TGTGCCAGCAGCCCCCTGCGGGGGGGTTACAATGAGCAGTTCTTC
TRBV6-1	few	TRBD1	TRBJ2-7	CASRRQGAYEQYF	TGTGCCAGCAGAAGACAGGGGGCCTACGAGCAGTACTTC